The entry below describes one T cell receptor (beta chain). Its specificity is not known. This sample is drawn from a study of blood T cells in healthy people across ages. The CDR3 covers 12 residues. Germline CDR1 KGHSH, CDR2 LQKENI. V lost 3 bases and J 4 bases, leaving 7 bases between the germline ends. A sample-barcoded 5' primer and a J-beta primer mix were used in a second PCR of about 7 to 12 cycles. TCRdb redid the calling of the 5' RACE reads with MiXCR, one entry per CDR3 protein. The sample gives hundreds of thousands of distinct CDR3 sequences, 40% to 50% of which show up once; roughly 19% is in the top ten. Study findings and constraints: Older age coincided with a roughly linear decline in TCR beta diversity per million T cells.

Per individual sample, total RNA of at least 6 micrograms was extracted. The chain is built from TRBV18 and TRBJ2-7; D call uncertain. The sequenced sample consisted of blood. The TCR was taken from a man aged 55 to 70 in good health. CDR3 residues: CASSPHLYEQYF. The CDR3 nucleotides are TGTGCCAGCTCACCCCATCTATACGAGCAGTACTTC.